This T cell receptor beta chain was documented in a study of cytomegalovirus exposure and HLA in healthy donors. Trimming shortened V by 1 base and J by 8 bases, and 16 bases separated the two germline ends. Looked up from germline, CDR1 is SGHNT and CDR2 is YYREEE (reference sequence). CDR3 length equals 15 residues. Points on this clone: What it recognizes is unknown.

Healthy bone marrow donors made up the donor group. Vbeta (60) and Jbeta (13) primers were used in the PCR. Clones were sequenced by immunoSEQ multiplex PCR, and TCRdb holds only the in-frame ones, with some missing. The profile shows under 150,000 clones, about three quarters of them singletons. General study results and limits: An analysis done earlier found most TCR beta V segments productive about 87% or about 30% of the time. The authors later found most CMV-associated TCR beta chains appeared HLA-restricted.

Input material: PBMCs. The genes are TRBV5-4 and TRBJ2-1; weak D call: TRBD1 (5 bases). The clonotype comes from a man between 50 and 59 years old in good health and CMV-seropositive. The CDR3 DNA is TGTGCCAGCAGCTTGAAACAGGTCTATAGGGATGAGCAGTTCTTC. This gives the protein CASSLKQVYRDEQFF.